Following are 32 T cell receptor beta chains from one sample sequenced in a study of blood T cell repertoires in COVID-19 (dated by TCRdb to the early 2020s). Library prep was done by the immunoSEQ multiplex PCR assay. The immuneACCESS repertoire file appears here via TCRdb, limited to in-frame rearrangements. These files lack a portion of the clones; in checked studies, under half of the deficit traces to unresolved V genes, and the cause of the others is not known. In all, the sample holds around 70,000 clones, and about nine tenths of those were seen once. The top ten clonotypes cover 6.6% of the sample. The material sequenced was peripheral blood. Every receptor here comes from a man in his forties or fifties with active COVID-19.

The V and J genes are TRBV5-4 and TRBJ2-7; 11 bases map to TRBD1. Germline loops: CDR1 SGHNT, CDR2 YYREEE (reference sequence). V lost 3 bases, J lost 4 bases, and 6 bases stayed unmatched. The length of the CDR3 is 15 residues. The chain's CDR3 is CASSSGQGAMYEQYF. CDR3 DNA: TGTGCCAGCAGCTCTGGACAGGGGGCGATGTACGAGCAGTACTTC. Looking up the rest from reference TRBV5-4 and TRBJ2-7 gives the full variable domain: ETGVTQSPTHLIKTRGQQVTLRCSSQSGHNTVSWYQQALGQGPQFIFQYYREEENGRGNFPPRFSGLQFPNYSSELNVNALELDDSALYLCASSSGQGAMYEQYFGPGTRLTVT.

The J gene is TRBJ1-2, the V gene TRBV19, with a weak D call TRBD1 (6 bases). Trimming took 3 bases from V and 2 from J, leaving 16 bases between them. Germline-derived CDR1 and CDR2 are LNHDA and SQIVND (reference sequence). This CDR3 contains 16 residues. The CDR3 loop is CASSMRGTDGNYGYTF. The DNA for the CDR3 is TGTGCCAGTAGTATGAGGGGGACGGACGGAAACTATGGCTACACCTTC.

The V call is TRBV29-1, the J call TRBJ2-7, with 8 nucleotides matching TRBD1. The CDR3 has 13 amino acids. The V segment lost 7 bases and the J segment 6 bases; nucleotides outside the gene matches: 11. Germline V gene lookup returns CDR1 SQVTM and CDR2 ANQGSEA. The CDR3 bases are TGCAGCGCTCTATCGGGACAGGCTGGCGAGCAGTACTTC. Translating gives CSALSGQAGEQYF.

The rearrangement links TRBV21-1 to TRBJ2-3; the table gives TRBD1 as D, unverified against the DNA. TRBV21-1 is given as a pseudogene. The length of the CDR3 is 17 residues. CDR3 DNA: TGTGCCAGCAGCCAAACACAGGGCTCCTCTGGCACAGATACGCAGTATTTT. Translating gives CASSQTQGSSGTDTQYF.

DNA for the CDR3: TGTGCCAGCGGGCTGGGGAGTGCTGGGGCCAACGTCCTGACTTTC. Amino acids: CASGLGSAGANVLTF. This rearrangement joins TRBV28 to TRBJ2-6; D possibly corresponds to TRBD2 (5 bases). The V gene lost 8 bases and the J gene lost 2 bases, with 13 bases spanning the gap. Germline loops: CDR1 MDHEN, CDR2 SYDVKM. The CDR3 runs 15 residues.

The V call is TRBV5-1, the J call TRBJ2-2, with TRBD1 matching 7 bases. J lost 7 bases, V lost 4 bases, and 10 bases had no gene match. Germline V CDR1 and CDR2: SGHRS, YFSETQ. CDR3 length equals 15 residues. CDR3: CASSRDSGYGGELFF. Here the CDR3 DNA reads TGCGCCAGCAGCCGGGACAGTGGGTATGGCGGGGAGCTGTTTTTT.

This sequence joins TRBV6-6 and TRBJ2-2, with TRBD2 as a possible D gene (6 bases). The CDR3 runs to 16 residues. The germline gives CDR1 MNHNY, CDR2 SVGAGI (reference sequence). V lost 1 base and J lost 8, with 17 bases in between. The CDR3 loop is CASSYYSSVGSGELFF. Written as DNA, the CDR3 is TGTGCCAGCAGTTACTATTCTAGCGTGGGGAGTGGGGAGCTGTTTTTT.

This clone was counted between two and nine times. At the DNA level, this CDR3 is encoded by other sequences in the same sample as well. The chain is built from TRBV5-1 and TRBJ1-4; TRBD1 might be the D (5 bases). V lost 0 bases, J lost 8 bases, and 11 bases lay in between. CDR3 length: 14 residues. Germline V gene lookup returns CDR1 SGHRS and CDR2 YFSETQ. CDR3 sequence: CASSLGGGGEKLFF. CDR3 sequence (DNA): TGCGCCAGCAGCTTGGGCGGGGGAGGAGAAAAACTGTTTTTT.

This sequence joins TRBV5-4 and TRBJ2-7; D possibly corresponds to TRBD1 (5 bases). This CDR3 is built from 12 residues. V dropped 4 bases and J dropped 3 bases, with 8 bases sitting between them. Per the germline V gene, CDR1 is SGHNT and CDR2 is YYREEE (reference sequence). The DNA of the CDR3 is TGTGCCAGCAGCCCGGACAACTACGAGCAGTACTTC. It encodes CASSPDNYEQYF.

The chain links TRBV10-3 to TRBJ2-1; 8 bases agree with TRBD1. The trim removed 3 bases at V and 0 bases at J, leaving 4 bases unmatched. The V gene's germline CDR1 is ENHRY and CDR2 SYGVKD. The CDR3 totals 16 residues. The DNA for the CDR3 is TGTGCCATCAGTGATCGGACAGGGAGCTCCTACAATGAGCAGTTCTTC. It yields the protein CAISDRTGSSYNEQFF.

The DNA of the CDR3 is TGTGCCAGCAGCTTGCGGGGGACAGATACGCAGTATTTT. It is translated as CASSLRGTDTQYF. This chain uses TRBV27 with TRBJ2-3; the match to TRBD2 covers 7 bases. Trimming cost V 6 bases and J 3 bases; bases outside gene matches: 3. In germline, CDR1 is MNHEY, CDR2 SMNVEV (reference sequence). This CDR3 comprises 13 residues.

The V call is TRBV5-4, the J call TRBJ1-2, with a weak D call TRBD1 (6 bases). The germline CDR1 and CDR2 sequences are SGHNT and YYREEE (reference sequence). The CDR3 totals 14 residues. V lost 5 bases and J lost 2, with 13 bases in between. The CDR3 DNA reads TGTGCCAGCAGGTCCGGACAGCCCAACTATGGCTACACCTTC. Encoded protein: CASRSGQPNYGYTF.

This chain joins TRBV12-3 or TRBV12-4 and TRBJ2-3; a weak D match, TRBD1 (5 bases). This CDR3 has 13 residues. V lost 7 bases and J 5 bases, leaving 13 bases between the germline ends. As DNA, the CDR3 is TGTGCCAGCATTAAAGGGGCTGTAGATACGCAGTATTTT. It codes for CASIKGAVDTQYF.

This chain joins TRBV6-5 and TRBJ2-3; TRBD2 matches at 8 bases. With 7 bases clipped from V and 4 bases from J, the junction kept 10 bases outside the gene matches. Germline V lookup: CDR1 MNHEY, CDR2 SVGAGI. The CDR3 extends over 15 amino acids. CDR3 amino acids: CASTPGGGGPDTQYF. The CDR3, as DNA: TGTGCCAGCACCCCGGGGGGGGGCGGCCCAGATACGCAGTATTTT.

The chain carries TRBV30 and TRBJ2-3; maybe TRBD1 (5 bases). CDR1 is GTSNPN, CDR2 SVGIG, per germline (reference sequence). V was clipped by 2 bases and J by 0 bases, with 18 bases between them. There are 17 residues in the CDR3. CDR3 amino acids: CAWSHPPDRTSTDTQYF. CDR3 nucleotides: TGTGCCTGGAGTCACCCCCCCGACAGAACTAGCACAGATACGCAGTATTTT.

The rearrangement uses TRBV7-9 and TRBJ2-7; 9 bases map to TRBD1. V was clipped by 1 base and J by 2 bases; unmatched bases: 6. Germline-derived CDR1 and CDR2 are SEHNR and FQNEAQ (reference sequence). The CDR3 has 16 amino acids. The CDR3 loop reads CASSLGGTGTPYEQYF. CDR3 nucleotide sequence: TGTGCCAGCAGCTTAGGAGGGACAGGGACCCCCTACGAGCAGTACTTC.

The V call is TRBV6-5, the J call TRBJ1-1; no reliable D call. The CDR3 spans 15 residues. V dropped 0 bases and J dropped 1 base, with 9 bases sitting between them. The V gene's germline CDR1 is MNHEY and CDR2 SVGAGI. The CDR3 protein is CASSYSFGENTEAFF. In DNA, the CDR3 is TGTGCCAGCAGTTACTCGTTCGGGGAGAACACTGAAGCTTTCTTT.

The CDR3 loop is CASSQVAGGYQETQYF. The CDR3 DNA sequence: TGTGCCAGCAGCCAAGTTGCTGGGGGGTACCAAGAGACCCAGTACTTC. The gene calls are TRBV4-2 and TRBJ2-5, with TRBD2 as a possible D gene (6 bases). The CDR3 is made up of 16 amino acids. Trimming pared 1 base from V and 0 bases from J, leaving 12 bases between. Germline loops: CDR1 LGHNA, CDR2 YNFKEQ.

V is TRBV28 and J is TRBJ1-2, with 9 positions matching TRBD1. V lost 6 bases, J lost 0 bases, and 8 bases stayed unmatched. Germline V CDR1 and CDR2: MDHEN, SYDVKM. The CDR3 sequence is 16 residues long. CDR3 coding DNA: TGTGCCAGCAGCTCCGGGACAGGGACTACTAACTATGGCTACACCTTC. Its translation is CASSSGTGTTNYGYTF.

CDR3 in amino acids: CASSQQGGEGKLFF. The CDR3 region has the DNA TGCGCCAGCAGCCAGCAAGGGGGCGAAGGAAAACTGTTTTTT. V gene TRBV4-1 combines with J gene TRBJ1-4; 7 nucleotides align to TRBD1. J gave up 10 bases and V 3 bases, and 8 bases lay outside the gene matches. The CDR3 loop spans 14 amino acids. Germline assignment: CDR1 MGHRA and CDR2 YSYEKL.

Here the CDR3 reads CASSVPGGYGYTF. The CDR3 DNA follows: TGTGCCAGCAGCGTACCAGGGGGCTACGGCTACACCTTC. This chain links TRBV9 with TRBJ1-2, with 8 bases aligning to TRBD1. The trim removed 1 base at V and 8 bases at J, leaving 4 bases unmatched. CDR1 is SGDLS and CDR2 is YYNGEE in the germline V gene. This CDR3 has 13 residues.

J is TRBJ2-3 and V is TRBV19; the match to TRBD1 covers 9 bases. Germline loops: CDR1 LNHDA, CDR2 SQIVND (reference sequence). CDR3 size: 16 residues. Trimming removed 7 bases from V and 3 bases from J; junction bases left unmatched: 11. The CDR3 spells CASTPPRDRVTDTQYF. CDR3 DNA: TGTGCCAGTACACCGCCCCGGGACAGGGTAACAGATACGCAGTATTTT. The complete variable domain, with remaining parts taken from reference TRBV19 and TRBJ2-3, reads DGGITQSPKYLFRKEGQNVTLSCEQNLNHDAMYWYRQDPGQGLRLIYYSQIVNDFQKGDIAEGYSVSREKKESFPLTVTSAQKNPTAFYLCASTPPRDRVTDTQYFGPGTRLTVL.

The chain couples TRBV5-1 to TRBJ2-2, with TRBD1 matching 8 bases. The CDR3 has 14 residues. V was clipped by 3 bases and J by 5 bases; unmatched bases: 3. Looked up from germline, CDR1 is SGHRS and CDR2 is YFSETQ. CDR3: CASSSRGLTGELFF. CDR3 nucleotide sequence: TGCGCCAGCAGCTCCAGGGGGCTAACCGGGGAGCTGTTTTTT.

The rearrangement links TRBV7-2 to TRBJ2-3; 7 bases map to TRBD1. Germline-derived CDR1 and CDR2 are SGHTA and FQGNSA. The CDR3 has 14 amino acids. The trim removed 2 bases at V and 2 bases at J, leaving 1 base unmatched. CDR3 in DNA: TGTGCCAGCAGCTTAACAGGGGTCACAGATACGCAGTATTTT. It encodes CASSLTGVTDTQYF.

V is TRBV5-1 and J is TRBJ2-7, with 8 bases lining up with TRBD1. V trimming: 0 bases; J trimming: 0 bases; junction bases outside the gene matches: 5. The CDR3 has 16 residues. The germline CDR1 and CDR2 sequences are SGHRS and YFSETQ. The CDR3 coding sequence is TGCGCCAGCAGCTTGGGCCCCGGGACAGGCTCCTACGAGCAGTACTTC. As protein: CASSLGPGTGSYEQYF.

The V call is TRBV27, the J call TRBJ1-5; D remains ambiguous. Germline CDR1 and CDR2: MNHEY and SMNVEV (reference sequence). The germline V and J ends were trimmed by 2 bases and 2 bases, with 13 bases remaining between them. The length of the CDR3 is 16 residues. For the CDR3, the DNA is TGTGCCAGCAGTTTAAAATCGTCGTTAGGCAATCAGCCCCAGCATTTT. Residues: CASSLKSSLGNQPQHF.

The CDR3: CATRGRTGYGYTF. In nucleotides, the CDR3 is TGTGCCACCAGGGGGAGGACAGGCTATGGCTACACCTTC. This chain connects TRBV24-1 to TRBJ1-2; 7 bases are a match to TRBD1. Germline values: CDR1 KGHDR, CDR2 SFDVKD. The CDR3 has 13 residues. The V gene end was trimmed by 7 bases and the J gene end by 4 bases; junction bases not matched to a gene: 5.

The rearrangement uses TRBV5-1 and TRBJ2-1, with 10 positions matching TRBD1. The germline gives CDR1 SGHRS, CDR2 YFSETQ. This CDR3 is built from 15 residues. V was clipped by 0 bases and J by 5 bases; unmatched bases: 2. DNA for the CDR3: TGCGCCAGCAGCTTGGTTGGGACAGGGGACAATGAGCAGTTCTTC. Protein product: CASSLVGTGDNEQFF.

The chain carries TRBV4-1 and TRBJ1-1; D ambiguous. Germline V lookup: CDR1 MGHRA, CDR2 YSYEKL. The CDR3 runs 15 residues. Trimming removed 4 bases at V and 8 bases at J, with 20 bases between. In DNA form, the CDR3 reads TGCGCCAGCAGCCCCTCTGGGAGGGTGGCGGTGGAAGCTTTCTTT. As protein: CASSPSGRVAVEAFF.

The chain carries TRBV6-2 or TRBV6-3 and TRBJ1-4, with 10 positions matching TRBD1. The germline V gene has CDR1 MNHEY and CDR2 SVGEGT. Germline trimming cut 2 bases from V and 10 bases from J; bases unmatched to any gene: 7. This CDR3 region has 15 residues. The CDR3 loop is CASSYGTGARVKLFF. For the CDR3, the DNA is TGTGCCAGCAGTTACGGGACAGGGGCGAGGGTAAAACTGTTTTTT.

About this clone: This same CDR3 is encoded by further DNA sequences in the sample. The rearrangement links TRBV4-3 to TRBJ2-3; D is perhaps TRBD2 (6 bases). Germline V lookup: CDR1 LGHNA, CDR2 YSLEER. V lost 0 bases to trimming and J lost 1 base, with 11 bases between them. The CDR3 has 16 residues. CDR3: CASSQEFGGGTDTQYF. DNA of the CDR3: TGCGCCAGCAGCCAAGAATTCGGAGGGGGCACAGATACGCAGTATTTT.

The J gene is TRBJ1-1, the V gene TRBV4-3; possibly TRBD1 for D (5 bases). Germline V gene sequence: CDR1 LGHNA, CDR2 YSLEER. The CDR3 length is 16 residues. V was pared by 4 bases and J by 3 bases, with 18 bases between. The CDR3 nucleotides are TGCGCCAGCAGCCGAACAACGGGGGGGGTTGACACTGAAGCTTTCTTT. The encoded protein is CASSRTTGGVDTEAFF.